Listed here are 14 T cell receptor beta chains from one sample, sequenced in a study of blood T cell repertoires in COVID-19. Assay used: immunoSEQ multiplex PCR; TCRdb lists only in-frame clones, some missing. The sample records over 120,000 clones, 81% being singletons. The sequencing input was peripheral blood. The source is a human donor in a cohort sampled during active COVID-19.

The rearrangement joins TRBV7-2 to TRBJ1-5, with TRBD1 matching over 9 bases. Germline V CDR1 and CDR2: SGHTA, FQGNSA. This CDR3 comprises 15 residues. With V trimmed by 0 bases and J by 11 bases, 8 bases remained unmatched. Written as DNA, the CDR3 is TGTGCCAGCAGCTTAGCTCCGGGACAGGGATCGGCCCAGCATTTT. Amino acids: CASSLAPGQGSAQHF.

The table lists this clone with a count of one. V gene TRBV6-2 or TRBV6-3 combines with J gene TRBJ2-3; the D gene is possibly TRBD2 (5 bases). Germline V gene data show CDR1 as MNHEY and CDR2 as SVGEGT. Trimming took 6 bases from V and 6 from J, leaving 16 bases between them. This CDR3 region has 14 residues. CDR3 sequence reads: CASSTSGPRDTQYF. The CDR3 DNA reads TGTGCCAGCAGCACCAGCGGCCCTCGGGATACGCAGTATTTT.

The J gene is TRBJ2-1, the V gene TRBV4-1; the D gene is possibly TRBD1 (6 bases). Germline-derived CDR1 and CDR2 are MGHRA and YSYEKL. Trimming left V 4 bases short and J 6 bases short, with 13 bases between. The CDR3 has 14 amino acids. The CDR3 spells CASSRTTGFNEQFF. The CDR3 region has the DNA TGCGCCAGCAGCCGAACCACAGGGTTCAATGAGCAGTTCTTC.

The chain has TRBV3-1 (or the pseudogene TRBV3-2) and TRBJ1-2, with 7 bases fitting TRBD1. With V trimmed by 1 base and J by 4 bases, 6 bases remained unmatched. CDR1 is LGHDT and CDR2 is YNNKEL in the germline V gene (reference sequence). This CDR3 has 15 residues. CDR3 residues: CASSQAWTGAYGYTF. Written as DNA, the CDR3 is TGTGCCAGCAGCCAAGCCTGGACAGGCGCCTATGGCTACACCTTC.

The chain recombines TRBV6-6 with TRBJ2-5; perhaps TRBD2 as D (6 bases). The CDR3 length is 12 residues. CDR1 and CDR2 from the germline V gene are MNHNY and SVGAGI (reference sequence). V was clipped by 7 bases and J by 4 bases, with 10 bases between them. The CDR3 bases are TGTGCCAGCAACGGGGGTGGAGAGACCCAGTACTTC. It yields the protein CASNGGGETQYF.

The genes are TRBV10-3 and TRBJ1-6, with 10 bases lining up with TRBD1. The germline V gene has CDR1 ENHRY and CDR2 SYGVKD. The CDR3 loop spans 14 amino acids. Trimming took 7 bases from V and 9 from J; bases not matched to a gene: 6. In DNA form, the CDR3 reads TGTGCCATCAACGGACAGGGGGGGGGTTCACCCCTCCACTTT. Translating it yields CAINGQGGGSPLHF.

The J gene is TRBJ2-3, the V gene TRBV28; TRBD1 agrees at 9 bases. The germline V gene has CDR1 MDHEN and CDR2 SYDVKM. This CDR3 has 18 amino acids. The J segment lost 4 bases and the V segment lost 4 bases, leaving 15 bases of the junction unmatched. The CDR3 loop is CASSSPAGGQGVADTQYF. In DNA, the CDR3 is TGTGCCAGCAGTTCCCCGGCCGGGGGACAGGGAGTTGCAGATACGCAGTATTTT.

The rearrangement uses TRBV18 and TRBJ2-7; 7 bases map to TRBD1. Germline V gives CDR1 KGHSH, CDR2 LQKENI. V gave up 5 bases and J gave up 6 bases; unmatched junction bases: 4. The CDR3 sequence is 12 residues long. CDR3 protein: CASSSTGIEQYF. The CDR3 DNA reads as TGTGCCAGCTCATCGACAGGGATCGAGCAGTACTTC. Variable domain in full (rest from reference TRBV18 and TRBJ2-7): NAGVMQNPRHLVRRRGQEARLRCSPMKGHSHVYWYRQLPEEGLKFMVYLQKENIIDESGMPKERFSAEFPKEGPSILRIQQVVRGDSAAYFCASSSTGIEQYFGPGTRLTVT.

This clone was detected only a few times. J is TRBJ2-7 and V is TRBV7-9; D is perhaps TRBD1 (6 bases). CDR1 SEHNR and CDR2 FQNEAQ come from the germline V gene (reference sequence). This CDR3 is built from 16 residues. The V end was cut by 3 bases, the J end by 0 bases, with 15 bases between. The CDR3 region has the DNA TGTGCCAGCAGCTTTAGGTCCGGGACAAACTCCTACGAGCAGTACTTC. Translating gives CASSFRSGTNSYEQYF.

The gene calls are TRBV7-2 and TRBJ2-1, with 16 bases identical to TRBD2. CDR1 SGHTA and CDR2 FQGNSA come from the germline V gene. The CDR3 is 18 residues long. V trimming: 5 bases; J trimming: 7 bases; junction bases outside the gene matches: 11. This CDR3 reads CASSATGTSGRAWNEQFF. CDR3 DNA sequence: TGTGCCAGCAGCGCAACCGGGACTAGCGGGAGGGCCTGGAATGAGCAGTTCTTC.

Only a few counts were recorded for this clone. This CDR3 is CASSPDRAKGPQHF. Here the CDR3 DNA reads TGTGCCAGCTCACCGGACAGGGCGAAAGGGCCCCAGCATTTT. The gene calls are TRBV18 and TRBJ1-5; 8 bases align to TRBD1. Germline values: CDR1 KGHSH, CDR2 LQKENI. CDR3 length: 14 amino acids. The V and J ends lost 3 bases and 9 bases, in that order; junction bases with no gene match: 7.

The rearrangement joins TRBV19 to TRBJ2-7; unclear D gene. The CDR3 totals 14 residues. Germline-derived CDR1 and CDR2 are LNHDA and SQIVND (reference sequence). The V gene lost 1 base and the J gene lost 1 base, with 8 bases spanning the gap. CDR3 nucleotides: TGTGCCAGTAGTATAGGTCAGTTTTCCTACGAGCAGTACTTC. Protein product: CASSIGQFSYEQYF.

V and J are TRBV7-2 and TRBJ2-1; 7 bases align to TRBD2. Germline V gene data show CDR1 as SGHTA and CDR2 as FQGNSA. The CDR3 is 14 amino acids. Trimming cost V 6 bases and J 4 bases; bases outside gene matches: 6. The DNA of the CDR3 is TGTGCCAGCAGACCAGCGGGATCGTACAATGAGCAGTTCTTC. Translated: CASRPAGSYNEQFF.

The chain is built from TRBV11-2 and TRBJ2-3, with 8 bases lining up with TRBD2. The CDR3 spans 17 residues. Germline V gene lookup returns CDR1 SGHAT and CDR2 FQNNGV. Unmatched junction bases numbered 14, after V lost 6 bases and J lost 3 bases. CDR3 residues: CASRPPTGGPVTDTQYF. The CDR3 DNA reads as TGTGCCAGCAGACCCCCGACGGGAGGGCCTGTAACAGATACGCAGTATTTT.